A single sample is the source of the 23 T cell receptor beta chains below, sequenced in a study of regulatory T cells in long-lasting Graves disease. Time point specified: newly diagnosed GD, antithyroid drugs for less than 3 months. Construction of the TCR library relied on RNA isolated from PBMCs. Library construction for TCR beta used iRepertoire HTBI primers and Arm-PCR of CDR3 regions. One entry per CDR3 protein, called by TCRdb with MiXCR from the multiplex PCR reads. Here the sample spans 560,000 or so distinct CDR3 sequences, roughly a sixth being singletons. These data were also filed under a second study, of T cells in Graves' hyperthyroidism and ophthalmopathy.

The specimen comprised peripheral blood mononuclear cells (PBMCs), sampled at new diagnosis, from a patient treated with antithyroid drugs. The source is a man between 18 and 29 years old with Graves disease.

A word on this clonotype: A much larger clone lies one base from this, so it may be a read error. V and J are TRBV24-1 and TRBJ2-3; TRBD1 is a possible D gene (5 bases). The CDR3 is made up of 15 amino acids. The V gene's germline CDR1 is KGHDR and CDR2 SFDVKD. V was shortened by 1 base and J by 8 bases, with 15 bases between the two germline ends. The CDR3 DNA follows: TGTGCCACCAGTGATTTCGGGCAGGGATTAGGTACGCAGTATTTT. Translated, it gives CATSDFGQGLGTQYF.

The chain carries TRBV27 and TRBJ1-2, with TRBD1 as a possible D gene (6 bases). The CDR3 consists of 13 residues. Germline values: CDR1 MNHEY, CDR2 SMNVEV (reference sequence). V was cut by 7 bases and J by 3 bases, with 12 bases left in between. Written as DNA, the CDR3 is TGTGCCAGCAAGGGGGAAACGTACTATGGCTACACCTTC. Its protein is CASKGETYYGYTF.

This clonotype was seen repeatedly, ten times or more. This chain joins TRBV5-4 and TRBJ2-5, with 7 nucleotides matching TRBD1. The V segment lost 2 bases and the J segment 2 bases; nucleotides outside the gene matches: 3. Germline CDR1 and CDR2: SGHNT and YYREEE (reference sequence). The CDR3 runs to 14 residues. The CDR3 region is CASSFRDRQETQYF. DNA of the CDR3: TGTGCCAGCAGCTTCCGGGACAGACAAGAGACCCAGTACTTC.

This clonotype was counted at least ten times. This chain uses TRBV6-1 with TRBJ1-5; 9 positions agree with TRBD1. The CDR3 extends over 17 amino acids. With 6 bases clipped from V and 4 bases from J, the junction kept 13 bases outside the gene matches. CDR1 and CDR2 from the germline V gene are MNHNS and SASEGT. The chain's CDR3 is CASRPGTGRGGNQPQHF. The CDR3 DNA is TGTGCCAGCAGACCCGGGACAGGGCGAGGGGGAAATCAGCCCCAGCATTTT.

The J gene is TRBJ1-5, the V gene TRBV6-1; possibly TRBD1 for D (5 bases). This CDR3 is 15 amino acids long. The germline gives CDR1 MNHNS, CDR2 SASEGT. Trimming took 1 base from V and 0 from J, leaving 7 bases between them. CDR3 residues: CASSEGQLSNQPQHF. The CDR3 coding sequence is TGTGCCAGCAGTGAAGGACAGCTTAGCAATCAGCCCCAGCATTTT.

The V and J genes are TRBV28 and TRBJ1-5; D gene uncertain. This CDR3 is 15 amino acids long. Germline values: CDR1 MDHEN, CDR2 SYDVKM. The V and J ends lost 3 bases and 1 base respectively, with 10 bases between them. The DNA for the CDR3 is TGTGCCAGCAGTTTTTTGGGAGGCAGCAATCAGCCCCAGCATTTT. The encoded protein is CASSFLGGSNQPQHF.

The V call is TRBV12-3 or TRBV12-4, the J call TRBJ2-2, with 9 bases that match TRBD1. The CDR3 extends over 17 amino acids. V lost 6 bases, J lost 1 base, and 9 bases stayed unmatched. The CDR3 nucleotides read TGTGCCAGCAGGGAACCGGGACAGGGACAGAACACCGGGGAGCTGTTTTTT. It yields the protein CASREPGQGQNTGELFF.

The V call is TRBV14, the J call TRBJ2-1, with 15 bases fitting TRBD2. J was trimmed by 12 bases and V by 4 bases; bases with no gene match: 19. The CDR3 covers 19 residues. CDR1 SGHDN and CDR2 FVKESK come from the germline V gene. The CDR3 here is CASSPPRGTSGRTFTRQFF. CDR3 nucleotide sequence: TGTGCCAGCAGCCCCCCCCGTGGGACTAGCGGGAGGACTTTTACACGGCAGTTCTTC.

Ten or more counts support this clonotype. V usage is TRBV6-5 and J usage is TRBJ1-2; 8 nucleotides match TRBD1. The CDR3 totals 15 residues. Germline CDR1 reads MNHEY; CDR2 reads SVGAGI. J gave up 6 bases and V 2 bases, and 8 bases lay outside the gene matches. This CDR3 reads CASSYTPGGVDGYTF. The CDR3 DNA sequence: TGTGCCAGCAGTTACACCCCAGGGGGCGTGGATGGCTACACCTTC.

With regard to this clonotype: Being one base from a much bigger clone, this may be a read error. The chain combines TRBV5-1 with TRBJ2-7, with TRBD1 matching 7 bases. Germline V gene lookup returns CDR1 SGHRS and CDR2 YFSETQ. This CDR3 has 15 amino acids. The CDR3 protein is CASSVRDSYSYEQHF. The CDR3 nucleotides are TGCGCCAGCAGCGTCCGGGACAGCTATTCCTACGAGCAGCACTTC.

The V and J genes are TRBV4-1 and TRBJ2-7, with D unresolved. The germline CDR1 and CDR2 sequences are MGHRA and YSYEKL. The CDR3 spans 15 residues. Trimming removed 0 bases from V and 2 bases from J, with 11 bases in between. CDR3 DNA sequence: TGCGCCAGCAGCCAAGAGAGCGTGAGCGCCTACGAGCAGTACTTC. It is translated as CASSQESVSAYEQYF.

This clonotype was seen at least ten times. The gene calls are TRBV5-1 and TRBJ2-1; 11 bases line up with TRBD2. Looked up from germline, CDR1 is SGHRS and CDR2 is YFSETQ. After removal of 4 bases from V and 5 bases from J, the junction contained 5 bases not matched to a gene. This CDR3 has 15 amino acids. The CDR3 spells CASSQLAGADNEQFF. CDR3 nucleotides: TGCGCCAGCAGCCAACTAGCGGGAGCAGACAATGAGCAGTTCTTC. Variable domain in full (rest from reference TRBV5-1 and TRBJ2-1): KAGVTQTPRYLIKTRGQQVTLSCSPISGHRSVSWYQQTPGQGLQFLFEYFSETQRNKGNFPGRFSGRQFSNSRSEMNVSTLELGDSALYLCASSQLAGADNEQFFGPGTRLTVL.

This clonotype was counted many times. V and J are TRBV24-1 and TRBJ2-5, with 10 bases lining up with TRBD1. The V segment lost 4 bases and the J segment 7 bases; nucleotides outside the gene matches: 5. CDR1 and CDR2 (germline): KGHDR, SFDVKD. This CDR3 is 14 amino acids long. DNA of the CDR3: TGTGCCACCAGTGAAAGCCGGGACAGGGGGACCCAGTACTTC. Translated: CATSESRDRGTQYF.

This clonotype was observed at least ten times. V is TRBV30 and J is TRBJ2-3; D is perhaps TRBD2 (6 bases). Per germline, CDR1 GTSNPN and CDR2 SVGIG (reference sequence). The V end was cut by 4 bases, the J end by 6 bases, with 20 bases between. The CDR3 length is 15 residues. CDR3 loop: CAWNKGLPRLDTQYF. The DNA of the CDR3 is TGTGCCTGGAATAAGGGACTGCCAAGGCTGGATACGCAGTATTTT.

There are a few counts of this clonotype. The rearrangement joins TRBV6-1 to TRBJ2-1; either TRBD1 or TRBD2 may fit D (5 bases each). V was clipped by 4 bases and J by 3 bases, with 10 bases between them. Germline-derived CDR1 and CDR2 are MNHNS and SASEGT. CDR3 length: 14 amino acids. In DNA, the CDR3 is TGTGCCAGCAGTGGACGGGACCTCTACAATGAGCAGTTCTTC. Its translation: CASSGRDLYNEQFF.

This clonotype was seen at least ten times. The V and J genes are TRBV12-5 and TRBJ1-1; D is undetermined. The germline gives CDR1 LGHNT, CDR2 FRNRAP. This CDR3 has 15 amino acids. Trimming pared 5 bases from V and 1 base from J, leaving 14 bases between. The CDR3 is CASGPGGLANTEAFF. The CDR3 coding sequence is TGTGCTAGTGGTCCCGGCGGACTTGCGAACACTGAAGCTTTCTTT. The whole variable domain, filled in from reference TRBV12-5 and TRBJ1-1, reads DARVTQTPRHKVTEMGQEVTMRCQPILGHNTVFWYRQTMMQGLELLAYFRNRAPLDDSGMPKDRFSAEMPDATLATLKIQPSEPRDSAVYFCASGPGGLANTEAFFGQGTRLTVV.

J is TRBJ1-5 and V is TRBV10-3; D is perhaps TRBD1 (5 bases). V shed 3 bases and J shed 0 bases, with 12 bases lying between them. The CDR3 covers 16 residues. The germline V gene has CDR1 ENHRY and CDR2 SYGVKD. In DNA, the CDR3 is TGTGCCATCAGTGACCGACGGGGGAATAGCAATCAGCCCCAGCATTTT. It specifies CAISDRRGNSNQPQHF.

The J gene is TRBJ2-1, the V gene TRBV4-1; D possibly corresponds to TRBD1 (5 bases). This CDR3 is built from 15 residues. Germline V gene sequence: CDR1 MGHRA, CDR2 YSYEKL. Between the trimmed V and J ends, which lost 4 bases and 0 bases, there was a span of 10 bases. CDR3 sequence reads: CASSRQLYSYNEQFF. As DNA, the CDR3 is TGCGCCAGCAGCCGACAGCTTTACTCCTACAATGAGCAGTTCTTC.

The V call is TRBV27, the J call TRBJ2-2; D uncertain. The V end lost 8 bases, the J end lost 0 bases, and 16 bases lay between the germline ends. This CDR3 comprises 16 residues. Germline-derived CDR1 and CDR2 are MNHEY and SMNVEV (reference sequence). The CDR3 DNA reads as TGTGCCAGCTTTATTGGACGGCCACCGAACACCGGGGAGCTGTTTTTT. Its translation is CASFIGRPPNTGELFF.

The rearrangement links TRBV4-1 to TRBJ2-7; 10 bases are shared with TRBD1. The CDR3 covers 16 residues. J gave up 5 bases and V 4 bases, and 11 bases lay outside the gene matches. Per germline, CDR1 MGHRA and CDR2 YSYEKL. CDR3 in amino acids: CASSLTASGTGDEQYF. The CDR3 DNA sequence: TGCGCCAGCAGCCTAACTGCCTCCGGGACAGGGGACGAGCAGTACTTC.

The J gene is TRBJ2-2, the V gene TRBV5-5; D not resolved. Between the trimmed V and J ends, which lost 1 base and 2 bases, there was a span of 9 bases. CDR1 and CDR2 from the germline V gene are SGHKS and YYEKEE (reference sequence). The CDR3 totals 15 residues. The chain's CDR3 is CASSLWQENTGELFF. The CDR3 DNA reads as TGTGCCAGCAGCTTGTGGCAGGAAAACACCGGGGAGCTGTTTTTT.

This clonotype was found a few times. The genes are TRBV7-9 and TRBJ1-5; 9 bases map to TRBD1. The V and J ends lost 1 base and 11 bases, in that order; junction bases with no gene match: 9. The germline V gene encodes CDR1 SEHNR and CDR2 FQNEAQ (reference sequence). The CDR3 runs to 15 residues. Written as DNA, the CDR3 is TGTGCCAGCAGCTTAGGAGGGACAGGGTCTCCGTCCCAGCATTTT. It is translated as CASSLGGTGSPSQHF.

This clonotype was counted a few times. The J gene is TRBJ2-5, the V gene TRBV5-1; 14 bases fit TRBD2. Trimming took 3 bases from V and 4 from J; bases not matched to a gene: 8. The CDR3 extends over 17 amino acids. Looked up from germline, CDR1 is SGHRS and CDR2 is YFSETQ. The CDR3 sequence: CASSSGLAGGIGETQYF. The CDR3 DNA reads TGCGCCAGCAGCTCTGGACTAGCGGGAGGAATAGGAGAGACCCAGTACTTC.